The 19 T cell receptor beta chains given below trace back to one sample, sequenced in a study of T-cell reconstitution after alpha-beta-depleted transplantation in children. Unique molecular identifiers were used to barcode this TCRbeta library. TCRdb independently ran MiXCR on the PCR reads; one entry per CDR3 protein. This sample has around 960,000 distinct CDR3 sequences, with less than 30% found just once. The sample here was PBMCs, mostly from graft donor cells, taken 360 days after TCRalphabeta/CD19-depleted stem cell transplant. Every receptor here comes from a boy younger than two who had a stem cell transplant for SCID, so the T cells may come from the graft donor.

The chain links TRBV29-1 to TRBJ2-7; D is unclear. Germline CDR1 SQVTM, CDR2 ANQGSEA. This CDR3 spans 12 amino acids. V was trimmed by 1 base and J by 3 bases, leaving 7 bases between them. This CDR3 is CSVEGPLYEQYF. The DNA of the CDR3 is TGCAGCGTTGAAGGGCCTCTCTACGAGCAGTACTTC.

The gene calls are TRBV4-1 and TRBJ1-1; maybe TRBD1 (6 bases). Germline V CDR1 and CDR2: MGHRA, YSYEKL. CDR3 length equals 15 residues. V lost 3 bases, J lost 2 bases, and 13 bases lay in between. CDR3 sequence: CASSQQGGGNTEAFF. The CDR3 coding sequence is TGCGCCAGCAGCCAGCAAGGGGGGGGCAACACTGAAGCTTTCTTT.

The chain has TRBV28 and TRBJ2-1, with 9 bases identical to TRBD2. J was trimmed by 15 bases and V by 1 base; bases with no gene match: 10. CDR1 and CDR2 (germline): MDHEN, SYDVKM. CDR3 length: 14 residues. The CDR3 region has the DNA TGTGCCAGCAGTTTATCGGCGCGGGGGGGCCGGTTGTTCTTC. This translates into CASSLSARGGRLFF.

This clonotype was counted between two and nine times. CDR3 nucleotide sequence: TGTGCCACCAGTGATTTTGGACAGCTCACCTTC. It is translated as CATSDFGQLTF. The rearrangement links TRBV24-1 to TRBJ1-2; possibly TRBD1 for D (6 bases). V was shortened by 1 base and J by 13 bases, with 9 bases between the two germline ends. The CDR3 runs to 11 residues. Looked up from germline, CDR1 is KGHDR and CDR2 is SFDVKD.

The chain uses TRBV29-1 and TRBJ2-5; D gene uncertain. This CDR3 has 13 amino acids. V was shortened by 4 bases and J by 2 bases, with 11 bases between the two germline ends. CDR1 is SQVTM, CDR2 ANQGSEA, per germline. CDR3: CSVAGRLQETQYF. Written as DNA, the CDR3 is TGCAGCGTTGCTGGACGTCTTCAAGAGACCCAGTACTTC.

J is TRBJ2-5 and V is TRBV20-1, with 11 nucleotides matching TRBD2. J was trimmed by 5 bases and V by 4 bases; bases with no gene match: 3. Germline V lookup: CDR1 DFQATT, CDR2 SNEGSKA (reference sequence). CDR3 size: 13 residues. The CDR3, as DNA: TGCAGTGCTAAACTAGCGGGGGTTGAGACCCAGTACTTC. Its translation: CSAKLAGVETQYF.

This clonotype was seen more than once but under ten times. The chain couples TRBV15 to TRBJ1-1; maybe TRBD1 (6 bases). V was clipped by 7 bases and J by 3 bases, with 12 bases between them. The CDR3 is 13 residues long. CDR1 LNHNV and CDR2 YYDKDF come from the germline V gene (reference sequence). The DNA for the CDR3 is TGTGCCACCAAGGGTCAGGGGCACACTGAAGCTTTCTTT. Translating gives CATKGQGHTEAFF.

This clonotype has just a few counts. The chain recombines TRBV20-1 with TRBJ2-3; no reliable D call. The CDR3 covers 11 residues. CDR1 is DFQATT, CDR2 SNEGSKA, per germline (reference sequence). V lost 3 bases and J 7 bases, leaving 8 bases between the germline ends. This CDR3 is CSASDWNTQYF. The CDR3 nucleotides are TGCAGTGCTAGCGACTGGAATACGCAGTATTTT.

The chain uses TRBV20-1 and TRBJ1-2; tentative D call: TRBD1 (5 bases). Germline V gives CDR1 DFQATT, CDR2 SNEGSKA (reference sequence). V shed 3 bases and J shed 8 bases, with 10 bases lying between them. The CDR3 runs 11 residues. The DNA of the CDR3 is TGCAGTGCTAGCAGGGCTGGCGGCTACACCTTC. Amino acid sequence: CSASRAGGYTF.

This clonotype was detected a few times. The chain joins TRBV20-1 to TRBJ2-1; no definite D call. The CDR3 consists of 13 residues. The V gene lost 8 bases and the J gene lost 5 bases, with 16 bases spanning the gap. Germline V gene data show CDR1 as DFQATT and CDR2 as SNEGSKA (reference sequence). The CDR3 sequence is CSTPASGHNEQFF. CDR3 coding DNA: TGCAGTACTCCTGCTAGTGGGCACAATGAGCAGTTCTTC.

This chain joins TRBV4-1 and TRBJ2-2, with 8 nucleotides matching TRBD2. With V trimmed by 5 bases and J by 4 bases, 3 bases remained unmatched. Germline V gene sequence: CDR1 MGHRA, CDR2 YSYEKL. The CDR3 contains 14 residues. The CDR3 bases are TGCGCCAGCAGCTTTAGCGGGATCACCGGGGAGCTGTTTTTT. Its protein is CASSFSGITGELFF.

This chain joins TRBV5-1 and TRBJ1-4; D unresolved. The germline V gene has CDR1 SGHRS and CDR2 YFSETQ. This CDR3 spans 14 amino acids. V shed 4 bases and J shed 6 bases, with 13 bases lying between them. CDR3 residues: CASSLDKEDEKLFF. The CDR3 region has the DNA TGCGCCAGCAGCCTTGACAAGGAAGATGAAAAACTGTTTTTT.

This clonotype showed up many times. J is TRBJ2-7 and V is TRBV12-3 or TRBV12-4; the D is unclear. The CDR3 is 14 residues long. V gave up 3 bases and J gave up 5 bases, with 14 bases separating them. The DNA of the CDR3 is TGTGCCAGCAGTTTGAGCACTCCTGGGCACGAGCAGTACTTC. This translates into CASSLSTPGHEQYF.

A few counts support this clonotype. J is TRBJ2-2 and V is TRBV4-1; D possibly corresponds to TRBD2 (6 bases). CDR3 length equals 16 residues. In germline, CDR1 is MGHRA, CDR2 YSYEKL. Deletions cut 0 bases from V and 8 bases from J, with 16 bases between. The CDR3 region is CASSQEWRLVYGELFF. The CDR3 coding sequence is TGCGCCAGCAGCCAAGAATGGCGACTAGTATATGGGGAGCTGTTTTTT.

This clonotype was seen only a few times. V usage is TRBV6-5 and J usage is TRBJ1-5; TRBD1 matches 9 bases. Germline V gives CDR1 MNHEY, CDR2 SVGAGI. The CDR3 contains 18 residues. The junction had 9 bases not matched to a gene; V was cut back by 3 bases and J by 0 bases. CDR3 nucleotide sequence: TGTGCCAGCAGTTATTACGGACAGGGGAAACCTAGCAATCAGCCCCAGCATTTT. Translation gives CASSYYGQGKPSNQPQHF.

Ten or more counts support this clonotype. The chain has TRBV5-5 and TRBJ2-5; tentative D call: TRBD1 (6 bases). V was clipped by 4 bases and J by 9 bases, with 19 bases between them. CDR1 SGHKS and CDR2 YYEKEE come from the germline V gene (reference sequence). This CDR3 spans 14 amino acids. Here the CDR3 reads CASSATVQGVAQYF. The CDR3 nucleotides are TGTGCCAGCAGCGCTACTGTACAGGGTGTGGCCCAGTACTTC.

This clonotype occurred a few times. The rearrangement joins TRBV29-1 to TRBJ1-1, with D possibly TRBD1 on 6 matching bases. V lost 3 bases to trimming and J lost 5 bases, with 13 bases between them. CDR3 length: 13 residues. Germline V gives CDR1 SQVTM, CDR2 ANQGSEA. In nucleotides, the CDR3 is TGCAGCGTTGAGCGGGGGCGAACGACTGAAGCTTTCTTT. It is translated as CSVERGRTTEAFF.

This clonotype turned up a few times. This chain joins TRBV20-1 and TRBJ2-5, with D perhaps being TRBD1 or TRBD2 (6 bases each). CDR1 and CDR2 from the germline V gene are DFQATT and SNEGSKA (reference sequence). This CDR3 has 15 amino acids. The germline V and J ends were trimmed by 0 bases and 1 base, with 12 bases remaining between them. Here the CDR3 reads CSAREISGAQETQYF. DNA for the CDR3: TGCAGTGCTAGAGAAATATCGGGGGCCCAAGAGACCCAGTACTTC.

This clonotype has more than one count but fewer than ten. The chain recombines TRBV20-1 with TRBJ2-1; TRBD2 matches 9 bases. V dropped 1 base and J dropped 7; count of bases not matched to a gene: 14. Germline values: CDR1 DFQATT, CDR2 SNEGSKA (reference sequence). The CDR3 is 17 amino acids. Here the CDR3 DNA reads TGCAGTGCTAGAGCTCAACGGGAGCGGGGGGACTGGAATGAGCAGTTCTTC. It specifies CSARAQRERGDWNEQFF.